Listed below are T cell receptor beta chains from one sample, sequenced in a study of early stage breast cancer tumors. The repertoire was sequenced with immunoSEQ multiplex PCR; TCRdb's copy has only in-frame clones and lacks some. The sample shows some 41,000 clones, around 70% of them seen only once. The sample was blood. The receptors here all came from a person aged 45 to 59 with breast cancer. Both conserved end residues are part of each CDR3. D genes are given only for firm matches. A clone size is listed for some rows: how often the clone was seen (once, few, many), or a class if it is expanded.

J gene: TRBJ2-7; V gene: TRBV19; D gene: TRBD2; clone size: few; CDR3 DNA: TGTGCCAGTATAATCGCCGAGCGGGACCAAGACTACGAGCAGTACTTC; CDR3 protein: CASIIAERDQDYEQYF
J gene: TRBJ1-2; V gene: TRBV25-1; D gene: TRBD1; clone size: .; CDR3 DNA: TGTGCCAGCAGTGACAACCGGGACAGGGGACCTAACTATGGCTACACCTTC; CDR3 protein: CASSDNRDRGPNYGYTF
J gene: TRBJ2-1; V gene: TRBV6-4; D gene: .; clone size: .; CDR3 DNA: TGTGCCAGCAGTGACGAAGCAGGCACGAAGCAGTTCTTC; CDR3 protein: CASSDEAGTKQFF
J gene: TRBJ1-2; V gene: TRBV13; D gene: TRBD1; clone size: .; CDR3 DNA: TGTGCCAGCAGAATGGCAGGGGGTTGGGTCGATGGCTACACCTTC; CDR3 protein: CASRMAGGWVDGYTF
J gene: TRBJ2-1; V gene: TRBV5-6; D gene: TRBD2; clone size: .; CDR3 DNA: TGTGCCAGCAGCTTGGTCCGCGGACTAGCGGAGAATGAGCAGTTCTTC; CDR3 protein: CASSLVRGLAENEQFF
J gene: TRBJ2-1; V gene: TRBV6-1; D gene: .; clone size: .; CDR3 DNA: TGTGCCAGCATGCGAGGCTATGAGCAGTTCTTC; CDR3 protein: CASMRGYEQFF
J gene: TRBJ2-7; V gene: TRBV9; D gene: TRBD1; clone size: .; CDR3 DNA: TGTGCCAGCAGCGTAGACAGGGGTTACGAGCAGTACTTC; CDR3 protein: CASSVDRGYEQYF
J gene: TRBJ1-5; V gene: TRBV6-5; D gene: .; clone size: few; CDR3 DNA: TGTGCCAGCAGTAGACAGAATCAGCCCCAGCATTTT; CDR3 protein: CASSRQNQPQHF
J gene: TRBJ2-1; V gene: TRBV19; D gene: TRBD1; clone size: .; CDR3 DNA: TGTGCCAGTACCCCAAGGAGGACAGGGGGCAATGAGCAGTTCTTC; CDR3 protein: CASTPRRTGGNEQFF
J gene: TRBJ1-4; V gene: TRBV19; D gene: TRBD1; clone size: .; CDR3 DNA: TGTGCCAGTAGTATGTCGGACAGGAGTGAAAAACTGTTTTTT; CDR3 protein: CASSMSDRSEKLFF
J gene: TRBJ1-2; V gene: TRBV11-3; D gene: TRBD1; clone size: .; CDR3 DNA: TGTGCCAGCAGCCTTGGACAGGGGGATGGCTACACCTTC; CDR3 protein: CASSLGQGDGYTF
J gene: TRBJ1-1; V gene: TRBV7-3; D gene: TRBD1; clone size: .; CDR3 DNA: TGTGCCAGCAGCCGACAACCCTCGACAGGGATTACTGAAGCTTTCTTT; CDR3 protein: CASSRQPSTGITEAFF
J gene: TRBJ2-7; V gene: TRBV4-1; D gene: .; clone size: few; CDR3 DNA: TGCGCCAGCAGCCAAAGCCCCGCGACGGGGAGCTACGAGCAGTACTTC; CDR3 protein: CASSQSPATGSYEQYF
J gene: TRBJ1-6; V gene: TRBV4-2; D gene: .; clone size: .; CDR3 DNA: TGTGCCAGCAGCCAGGTGCAGGGAGGATCACCCCTCCACTTT; CDR3 protein: CASSQVQGGSPLHF
J gene: TRBJ2-5; V gene: TRBV5-8; D gene: TRBD1; clone size: .; CDR3 DNA: TGTGCCAGCAGCTTGACGACAGGGTCCCTTTTAGGGGAGACCCAGTACTTC; CDR3 protein: CASSLTTGSLLGETQYF
J gene: TRBJ2-7; V gene: TRBV5-1; D gene: TRBD2; clone size: .; CDR3 DNA: TGCGCCAGCAGCTTGGGGGGCGGGAGGGCGGTTTACGAGCAGTACTTC; CDR3 protein: CASSLGGGRAVYEQYF
J gene: TRBJ2-1; V gene: TRBV19; D gene: .; clone size: .; CDR3 DNA: TGTGCCAGTAGTATGTCTACGGGCCAGGGGACCAATGAGCAGTTCTTC; CDR3 protein: CASSMSTGQGTNEQFF
J gene: TRBJ2-3; V gene: TRBV11-2; D gene: TRBD2; clone size: .; CDR3 DNA: TGTGCCAGCAGTTCAGCCGAGGGACTACGCACAGATACGCAGTATTTT; CDR3 protein: CASSSAEGLRTDTQYF
J gene: TRBJ2-2; V gene: TRBV5-4; D gene: TRBD2; clone size: .; CDR3 DNA: TGTGCCAGCACCATGATAAGCGGGACGAACACCGGGGAGCTGTTTTTT; CDR3 protein: CASTMISGTNTGELFF
J gene: TRBJ2-5; V gene: TRBV19; D gene: .; clone size: .; CDR3 DNA: TGTGCCAGTAGTATTGCAGGGGTCTCCAAGACCCAGTACTTC; CDR3 protein: CASSIAGVSKTQYF
J gene: TRBJ2-5; V gene: TRBV19; D gene: TRBD2; clone size: .; CDR3 DNA: TGTGCCAGTAGTATAGCGGGGGGGCAAGAGACCCAGTACTTC; CDR3 protein: CASSIAGGQETQYF
J gene: TRBJ2-5; V gene: TRBV18; D gene: .; clone size: .; CDR3 DNA: TGTGCCAGCTCACCTGAGGGCAGTGCTCGGACCCAGTACTTC; CDR3 protein: CASSPEGSARTQYF
J gene: TRBJ2-5; V gene: TRBV6-5; D gene: TRBD2; clone size: .; CDR3 DNA: TGTGCCAGCAGGGATAGCGGGAGATGGCGGGGGACCCAGTACTTC; CDR3 protein: CASRDSGRWRGTQYF
J gene: TRBJ2-7; V gene: TRBV7-2; D gene: TRBD2; clone size: .; CDR3 DNA: TGTGCCAGCAGCTTACCCGGACTAGCCTACGAGCAGTACTTC; CDR3 protein: CASSLPGLAYEQYF
J gene: TRBJ1-1; V gene: TRBV5-1; D gene: .; clone size: few; CDR3 DNA: TGCGCCAGCAGCTTGACTGTGAACACTGAAGCTTTCTTT; CDR3 protein: CASSLTVNTEAFF
J gene: TRBJ2-7; V gene: TRBV21-1; D gene: .; clone size: .; CDR3 DNA: TGTGCCAGCAGCAAAGGTGAAGGGGCCGGGGAGCAGTACTTC; CDR3 protein: CASSKGEGAGEQYF
J gene: TRBJ2-5; V gene: TRBV18; D gene: TRBD1; clone size: .; CDR3 DNA: TGTGCCAGCTCACCACCGACAGGGCGGGAGACCCAGTACTTC; CDR3 protein: CASSPPTGRETQYF
J gene: TRBJ2-1; V gene: TRBV7-6; D gene: TRBD2; clone size: .; CDR3 DNA: TGTGCCAGCAGCATCAGCGGGGGCTCCTACAATGAGCAGTTCTTC; CDR3 protein: CASSISGGSYNEQFF
J gene: TRBJ2-2; V gene: TRBV12-5; D gene: TRBD1; clone size: .; CDR3 DNA: TGTGCTAGTGGGAAAGGACAGGCCACCGGGGAGCTGTTTTTT; CDR3 protein: CASGKGQATGELFF
J gene: TRBJ2-3; V gene: TRBV14; D gene: .; clone size: .; CDR3 DNA: TGTGCCAGCAGCCAAGAGACCGGCAGGGATACGCAGTATTTT; CDR3 protein: CASSQETGRDTQYF
J gene: TRBJ1-5; V gene: TRBV19; D gene: TRBD1; clone size: .; CDR3 DNA: TGTGCCAGTAGGGATGACAGGGCGTATCAGCCCCAGCATTTT; CDR3 protein: CASRDDRAYQPQHF
J gene: TRBJ1-1; V gene: TRBV6-6; D gene: TRBD1; clone size: .; CDR3 DNA: TGTGCCAGCAGTTTGGACAGGGGGAACACTGAAGCTTTCTTT; CDR3 protein: CASSLDRGNTEAFF
J gene: TRBJ2-5; V gene: TRBV7-2; D gene: TRBD2; clone size: once; CDR3 DNA: TGTGCCAGCAGCTCGAACGGGGGGGCTAGAGAGACCCAGTACTTC; CDR3 protein: CASSSNGGARETQYF
J gene: TRBJ2-1; V gene: TRBV2; D gene: TRBD2; clone size: .; CDR3 DNA: TGTGCCAGCAGTGACGGTAGCGGGTACAATGAGCAGTTCTTC; CDR3 protein: CASSDGSGYNEQFF
J gene: TRBJ2-2; V gene: TRBV30; D gene: .; clone size: .; CDR3 DNA: TGTGCCTGGAGTTCTAGGGGGGAGCTGTTTTTT; CDR3 protein: CAWSSRGELFF
J gene: TRBJ2-3; V gene: TRBV11-2; D gene: .; clone size: .; CDR3 DNA: TGTGCCAGCAGCCCAGGCTATGGAAGCACAGATACGCAGTATTTT; CDR3 protein: CASSPGYGSTDTQYF
J gene: TRBJ1-5; V gene: TRBV5-6; D gene: TRBD1; clone size: .; CDR3 DNA: TGTGCCAGCAGAACCGGGACAGCCCTTAATCAGCCCCAGCATTTT; CDR3 protein: CASRTGTALNQPQHF
J gene: TRBJ1-2; V gene: TRBV5-4; D gene: .; clone size: few; CDR3 DNA: TGTGCCAGCAGCTTGGCTCTTTCAGGGTCGAGAGGCTACACCTTC; CDR3 protein: CASSLALSGSRGYTF
J gene: TRBJ2-2; V gene: TRBV5-4; D gene: TRBD2; clone size: once; CDR3 DNA: TGTGCCAGCAGCTTAAATTGGCAGCGGGGGGGCCTGAAGGAGCTGTTTTTT; CDR3 protein: CASSLNWQRGGLKELFF
J gene: TRBJ1-5; V gene: TRBV28; D gene: .; clone size: few; CDR3 DNA: TGTGCCAGCAGTTTATGGAGGGGAGGAGGAGGCAATCAGCCCCAGCATTTT; CDR3 protein: CASSLWRGGGGNQPQHF
J gene: TRBJ1-2; V gene: TRBV6-5; D gene: .; clone size: .; CDR3 DNA: TGTGCCAGCAGTTTCATCCCACAGGATGGCTACACCTTC; CDR3 protein: CASSFIPQDGYTF
J gene: TRBJ2-3; V gene: TRBV2; D gene: .; clone size: .; CDR3 DNA: TGTGCCAGCAGTGAGGAGCTACATACGCAGTATTTT; CDR3 protein: CASSEELHTQYF
J gene: TRBJ2-5; V gene: TRBV21-1; D gene: .; clone size: .; CDR3 DNA: TGTGCCAGCAGCGGACTTGGGTTGGAGACCCAGTACTTC; CDR3 protein: CASSGLGLETQYF
J gene: TRBJ1-5; V gene: TRBV18; D gene: .; clone size: .; CDR3 DNA: TGTGCCAGCTCACGGGGCAGTGATCAGCCCCAGCATTTT; CDR3 protein: CASSRGSDQPQHF
J gene: TRBJ2-1; V gene: TRBV4-1; D gene: TRBD2; clone size: .; CDR3 DNA: TGCGCCAGCAGCCAATCCCTAGCGGGAGGGCCTAACAATGAGCAGTTCTTC; CDR3 protein: CASSQSLAGGPNNEQFF
J gene: TRBJ1-6; V gene: TRBV6-5; D gene: .; clone size: .; CDR3 DNA: TGTGCCAGCAGTTATAGTGACAGAAATTCACCCCTCCACTTT; CDR3 protein: CASSYSDRNSPLHF
J gene: TRBJ2-5; V gene: TRBV5-4; D gene: TRBD2; clone size: many; CDR3 DNA: TGTGCCAGCAGCCCAGGGACTAGCGGGGGTTCAGTCCAAGAGACCCAGTACTTC; CDR3 protein: CASSPGTSGGSVQETQYF
J gene: TRBJ1-3; V gene: TRBV6-1; D gene: .; clone size: .; CDR3 DNA: TGTGCCAGCAGTGACAGGCCCCTTACTGGAAACACCATATATTTT; CDR3 protein: CASSDRPLTGNTIYF
J gene: TRBJ1-5; V gene: TRBV6-5; D gene: TRBD1; clone size: .; CDR3 DNA: TGTGCCAGCAGTTATGGGCCGACAGGGAGCAATCAGCCCCAGCATTTT; CDR3 protein: CASSYGPTGSNQPQHF
J gene: TRBJ1-5; V gene: TRBV6-6; D gene: .; clone size: few; CDR3 DNA: TGTGCCAGCGGAGGGGCAGAACAGCCCCAGCATTTT; CDR3 protein: CASGGAEQPQHF
J gene: TRBJ1-2; V gene: TRBV15; D gene: .; clone size: .; CDR3 DNA: TGTGCCACCAGCAGAGAAGGGGGGGGGCCCCTGATGTATGGCTACACCTTC; CDR3 protein: CATSREGGGPLMYGYTF
J gene: TRBJ2-3; V gene: TRBV27; D gene: TRBD2; clone size: .; CDR3 DNA: TGTGCCAGCAGTTCGGACTATTTCGGGAGCGGGGTTAGCACAGATACGCAGTATTTT; CDR3 protein: CASSSDYFGSGVSTDTQYF
J gene: TRBJ2-7; V gene: TRBV14; D gene: TRBD2; clone size: .; CDR3 DNA: TGTGCCAGCAGCCTAAACCATCGGACTAGCAAGCAGTACTTC; CDR3 protein: CASSLNHRTSKQYF
J gene: TRBJ1-5; V gene: TRBV30; D gene: .; clone size: few; CDR3 DNA: TGTGCCTGGAGTGTACAGGGAGCGGCTCAGCATTTT; CDR3 protein: CAWSVQGAAQHF
J gene: TRBJ1-3; V gene: TRBV2; D gene: TRBD1; clone size: .; CDR3 DNA: TGTGCCAGCTCCCGGACAGGGGGGACTGGAAACACCATATATTTT; CDR3 protein: CASSRTGGTGNTIYF
J gene: TRBJ2-1; V gene: TRBV4-1; D gene: TRBD2; clone size: .; CDR3 DNA: TGCGCCAGCAGCCGCAAGCGGGAGGCCGTCTGGGGTGAGCAGTTCTTC; CDR3 protein: CASSRKREAVWGEQFF
J gene: TRBJ1-1; V gene: TRBV7-2; D gene: TRBD1; clone size: .; CDR3 DNA: TGTGCCAGCAGCTTAGCCTGGACAGGGTGGACTGAAGCTTTCTTT; CDR3 protein: CASSLAWTGWTEAFF
J gene: TRBJ2-6; V gene: TRBV11-2; D gene: .; clone size: .; CDR3 DNA: TGTGCCAGCAGCTTAGGAATGAGTTCTGGGGCCAACGTCCTGACTTTC; CDR3 protein: CASSLGMSSGANVLTF
J gene: TRBJ2-1; V gene: TRBV4-3; D gene: .; clone size: .; CDR3 DNA: TGCGCCAGCAGCCAAGTGAGGGTTCCCTACAATGAGCAGTTCTTC; CDR3 protein: CASSQVRVPYNEQFF
J gene: TRBJ2-7; V gene: TRBV7-9; D gene: TRBD1; clone size: .; CDR3 DNA: TGTGCCAGCAGCTTGGTGGGACAGTCCTACGAGCAGTACTTC; CDR3 protein: CASSLVGQSYEQYF